A selection of T cell receptor beta chains follows, all from one sample in a study of blood T cell repertoires in COVID-19. The method was immunoSEQ multiplex PCR; TCRdb's version includes in-frame clones alone and lacks a portion of them. The sample has approximately 110,000 clones, 82% seen once; the top ten hold roughly 7.7%. Sequencing input: peripheral blood. The receptors shown here come from a man in his 70s with acute or convalescent COVID-19. Both conserved end residues are part of each CDR3. D genes are given only for firm matches. Size values are once, few and many counts, or a class for expanded clones, and some rows have none.

>NA|TRBJ2-7|NA|TRBV7-9
TGTGCCAGCAGCTTAGTCCAGGGATCCTACGAGCAGTACTTC
CASSLVQGSYEQYF
>NA|TRBJ1-2|NA|TRBV10-2
TGCGCCAGCAACTCAGACAGGACTGGAGGCTACACCTTC
CASNSDRTGGYTF
>NA|TRBJ1-2|few|TRBV4-2
TGTGCCAGCAGCCCCCTAACTAATAATGGCTACACCTTC
CASSPLTNNGYTF
>NA|TRBJ1-5|NA|TRBV30
TGTGCCTGGGGGAGATCCTATAGCAATCAGCCCCAGCATTTT
CAWGRSYSNQPQHF
>NA|TRBJ1-1|NA|TRBV18
TGTGCCAGCTCACCAGTCCAGGGGTTGAACACTGAAGCTTTCTTT
CASSPVQGLNTEAFF
>NA|TRBJ2-5|NA|TRBV9
TGTGCCAGCAGCGGAACAGGTTTCGGGGAGACCCAGTACTTC
CASSGTGFGETQYF
>NA|TRBJ2-7|few|TRBV6-2/TRBV6-3
TGTGCCAGCAGTTACAGGGGACACCTTGAGCTATCGATCACCTACGAGCAGTACTTC
CASSYRGHLELSITYEQYF
>TRBD2|TRBJ2-7|NA|TRBV10-3
TGTGCCATCGGGGGGACTAGCGGCATCTCCTACGAGCAGTACTTC
CAIGGTSGISYEQYF
>TRBD1|TRBJ2-7|NA|TRBV18
TGTGCCAGCTCACCACGGGGGGGACAGGGTGCCTACGAGCAGTACTTC
CASSPRGGQGAYEQYF
>TRBD2|TRBJ2-1|NA|TRBV7-3
TGTGCCAGCAGCTTAGCGGGGGGGCCGTACAATGAGCAGTTCTTC
CASSLAGGPYNEQFF
>NA|TRBJ1-1|NA|TRBV18
TGTGCCAGCTCACCGCAGACAGGAGCCCCTGAAGCTTTCTTT
CASSPQTGAPEAFF
>TRBD1|TRBJ2-2|NA|TRBV5-1
TGCGCCAGCAGCACGGACAGGGGTGGCACCGGGGAGCTGTTTTTT
CASSTDRGGTGELFF
>NA|TRBJ2-2|NA|TRBV7-2
TGTGCCAGCACCTGGCCCAGCGGGACATTGAACACCGGGGAGCTGTTTTTT
CASTWPSGTLNTGELFF
>NA|TRBJ2-3|NA|TRBV10-3
TGTGCCATCAGCTCGACTACCGCGGCAGATACGCAGTATTTT
CAISSTTAADTQYF
>TRBD1|TRBJ1-2|once|TRBV28
TGTGCCAGCAGTTTGTTAGGGACAGAAAGGAGCTATGGCTACACCTTC
CASSLLGTERSYGYTF
>NA|TRBJ1-4|NA|TRBV9
TGTGCCAGCAGCCCCGGAGGGGCGGATGAAAAACTGTTTTTT
CASSPGGADEKLFF